These 32 T cell receptor beta chains originate from one sample sequenced in a study of blood T cell repertoires in COVID-19. TCRdb's table, derived via immunoSEQ multiplex PCR, lists solely in-frame clones and lacks some. The profile shows 95,000 to 130,000 clones, 83% of them singletons. The sequenced sample consisted of peripheral blood. Receptors were obtained from a man aged 25-45 years with acute or convalescent COVID-19.

J is TRBJ1-1 and V is TRBV25-1; D is possibly TRBD1 (6 bases). The CDR3 loop spans 14 amino acids. V was cut by 3 bases and J by 1 base, with 9 bases left in between. CDR1 is MGHDK and CDR2 is SYGVNS in the germline V gene. CDR3 residues: CASSEGARNTEAFF. CDR3 nucleotides: TGTGCCAGCAGTGAGGGGGCGAGGAACACTGAAGCTTTCTTT.

The chain employs TRBV9 and TRBJ2-3; D perhaps matches TRBD2 (6 bases). This CDR3 has 15 amino acids. Germline-derived CDR1 and CDR2 are SGDLS and YYNGEE. V shed 3 bases and J shed 2 bases, with 13 bases lying between them. The CDR3 loop is CASSGREEPTDTQYF. CDR3 nucleotide sequence: TGTGCCAGCAGCGGTAGGGAGGAGCCCACAGATACGCAGTATTTT.

This chain joins TRBV20-1 and TRBJ1-6; D perhaps matches TRBD1 (5 bases). CDR1 and CDR2 from the germline V gene are DFQATT and SNEGSKA (reference sequence). V was cut by 3 bases and J by 8 bases, with 14 bases left in between. The CDR3 is 14 amino acids. The CDR3 DNA reads TGCAGTGCTAGTATGGACATAAGAGATTCACCCCTCCACTTT. Translated, it gives CSASMDIRDSPLHF.

The V call is TRBV27, the J call TRBJ1-5; 7 bases are shared with TRBD1. Trimming at V came to 5 bases and at J to 6 bases, leaving 4 bases not matched to a gene. Germline V lookup: CDR1 MNHEY, CDR2 SMNVEV (reference sequence). The CDR3 runs 13 residues. Here the CDR3 reads CASSPTGSQPQHF. DNA for the CDR3: TGTGCCAGCAGTCCGACAGGGAGTCAGCCCCAGCATTTT.

The gene calls are TRBV6-1 and TRBJ2-2, with 7 positions matching TRBD1. CDR3 length: 17 amino acids. Germline lookup yields CDR1 MNHNS and CDR2 SASEGT. V gave up 2 bases and J gave up 0 bases; unmatched junction bases: 6. The CDR3 is CASSELPGQSNTGELFF. The CDR3, as DNA: TGTGCCAGCAGTGAACTCCCGGGACAGTCGAACACCGGGGAGCTGTTTTTT.

This clone was observed a handful of times. The rearrangement links TRBV7-9 to TRBJ1-2; D call uncertain. The CDR3 loop spans 15 amino acids. The ends were cut back, 0 bases at V and 3 bases at J, with 11 bases in the middle. Germline CDR1 and CDR2: SEHNR and FQNEAQ (reference sequence). The CDR3: CASSLAGQLHYGYTF. CDR3 DNA: TGTGCCAGCAGCTTAGCGGGCCAGCTCCACTATGGCTACACCTTC.

This clone was detected only a few times. This chain joins TRBV5-1 and TRBJ2-2; 7 nucleotides align to TRBD2. V lost 0 bases, J lost 4 bases, and 3 bases stayed unmatched. CDR1 SGHRS and CDR2 YFSETQ come from the germline V gene. This CDR3 contains 15 residues. The CDR3 bases are TGCGCCAGCAGCTTGGAACTAGCGACCACCGGGGAGCTGTTTTTT. This gives the protein CASSLELATTGELFF.

This chain connects TRBV7-3 to TRBJ2-1; possibly TRBD1 for D (6 bases). Trimming took 4 bases from V and 4 from J, leaving 14 bases between them. Germline V gene lookup returns CDR1 SGHTA and CDR2 FQGTGA. This CDR3 is built from 15 residues. CDR3 amino acids: CASSSTDRIYNEQFF. In DNA form, the CDR3 reads TGTGCCAGCAGCTCGACGGACAGAATATACAATGAGCAGTTCTTC.

The chain carries TRBV9 and TRBJ2-1; 11 nucleotides match TRBD1. CDR3 length: 15 residues. CDR1 and CDR2 from the germline V gene are SGDLS and YYNGEE. J was trimmed by 6 bases and V by 3 bases; bases with no gene match: 5. As DNA, the CDR3 is TGTGCCAGCAGCGCCGGACAGGGGGCAGTCAATGAGCAGTTCTTC. Protein: CASSAGQGAVNEQFF.

This chain uses TRBV7-6 with TRBJ2-3; D not certain. Per germline, CDR1 SGHVS and CDR2 FNYEAQ. V shed 6 bases and J shed 1 base, with 11 bases lying between them. The CDR3 consists of 14 residues. For the CDR3, the DNA is TGTGCCAGCAGGACCAGCGCGGGCACAGATACGCAGTATTTT. Its translation: CASRTSAGTDTQYF.

The chain uses TRBV11-2 and TRBJ2-7; TRBD2 is a possible D gene (5 bases). CDR1 is SGHAT, CDR2 FQNNGV, per germline. CDR3 length: 15 residues. Trimming shortened V by 5 bases and J by 3 bases, and 17 bases separated the two germline ends. The DNA for the CDR3 is TGTGCCAGCAGCGTAATCGCCGGGAAAAACTACGAGCAGTACGTC. Protein: CASSVIAGKNYEQYV.

The chain carries TRBV12-5 and TRBJ1-1; D is unclear. The ends were cut back, 0 bases at V and 10 bases at J, with 12 bases in the middle. Germline CDR1 LGHNT, CDR2 FRNRAP. CDR3 length: 13 residues. CDR3: CASGLVLGSTAFF. The DNA of the CDR3 is TGTGCTAGTGGTTTGGTACTAGGGAGTACAGCTTTCTTT.

This clone occurred once. V is TRBV6-6 and J is TRBJ2-2, with 13 bases aligning to TRBD2. The germline gives CDR1 MNHNY, CDR2 SVGAGI (reference sequence). The junction had 1 base not matched to a gene; V was cut back by 6 bases and J by 6 bases. This CDR3 contains 14 residues. In DNA form, the CDR3 reads TGTGCCAGCAGCGGGACTAGCGGGGCCGGGGAGCTGTTTTTT. Its translation: CASSGTSGAGELFF.

This chain uses TRBV14 with TRBJ2-3; TRBD1 aligns across 9 bases. V trimming: 3 bases; J trimming: 5 bases; junction bases outside the gene matches: 6. The CDR3 loop spans 15 amino acids. Germline CDR1 is SGHDN and CDR2 is FVKESK. The CDR3 loop is CASSQMGQGRDTQYF. As DNA, the CDR3 is TGTGCCAGCAGCCAGATGGGACAGGGTAGAGATACGCAGTATTTT.

This clone was detected once. This chain uses TRBV5-1 with TRBJ2-2; TRBD1 matches 7 bases. The CDR3 has 16 residues. The junction had 6 bases not matched to a gene; V was cut back by 4 bases and J by 0 bases. The germline CDR1 and CDR2 sequences are SGHRS and YFSETQ. The CDR3 coding sequence is TGCGCCAGCAGCCGTACCGGGACAGCGAACACCGGGGAGCTGTTTTTT. It specifies CASSRTGTANTGELFF.

This clone is a singleton in its sample. Other DNA sequences within the sample encode an identical CDR3. J is TRBJ1-2 and V is TRBV29-1; TRBD1 agrees at 12 bases. Germline V CDR1 and CDR2: SQVTM, ANQGSEA. The CDR3 is 13 residues long. V was pared by 6 bases and J by 5 bases, with 4 bases of the junction left unmatched. The CDR3 protein is CSVGTGGGYGYTF. CDR3 bases: TGCAGCGTAGGGACAGGGGGCGGGTATGGCTACACCTTC.

This clone has only a few counts. The chain recombines TRBV3-1 (or the pseudogene TRBV3-2) with TRBJ2-6; 10 positions agree with TRBD1. The CDR3 extends over 16 amino acids. J lost 4 bases, V lost 4 bases, and 4 bases had no gene match. Germline CDR1 and CDR2: LGHDT and YNNKEL (reference sequence). The CDR3 DNA reads as TGTGCCAGCAGCCGGGACAGGGGCTCGGGGGCCAACGTCCTGACTTTC. This gives the protein CASSRDRGSGANVLTF.

This clone is a singleton in its sample. The chain links TRBV28 to TRBJ2-6; tentative D call: TRBD1 (6 bases). This CDR3 is 19 amino acids long. Germline V CDR1 and CDR2: MDHEN, SYDVKM. With 3 bases removed from V and 1 base from J, the gap between germline ends came to 19 bases. The CDR3 reads CASSFGLDNRESGANVLTF. CDR3 nucleotide sequence: TGTGCCAGCAGTTTTGGCTTGGATAACAGGGAATCTGGGGCCAACGTCCTGACTTTC.

The J gene is TRBJ2-3, the V gene TRBV27; maybe TRBD1 (6 bases). V was clipped by 5 bases and J by 2 bases, with 11 bases between them. Germline lookup yields CDR1 MNHEY and CDR2 SMNVEV (reference sequence). There are 14 residues in the CDR3. CDR3 nucleotide sequence: TGTGCCAGCAGTAAACAGGGAACCACAGATACGCAGTATTTT. As protein: CASSKQGTTDTQYF.

The rearrangement joins TRBV19 to TRBJ1-5, with D hard to call. V was cut by 1 base and J by 0 bases, with 4 bases left in between. Germline V gene lookup returns CDR1 LNHDA and CDR2 SQIVND (reference sequence). This CDR3 comprises 14 residues. CDR3 sequence (DNA): TGTGCCAGTAGTATAGCCAGTAGCAATCAGCCCCAGCATTTT. This translates into CASSIASSNQPQHF.

This clone occurred a few times. This rearrangement joins TRBV6-5 to TRBJ1-5; no clear D gene. Trimming cost V 4 bases and J 2 bases, with 12 bases left between them. This CDR3 contains 15 residues. Germline values: CDR1 MNHEY, CDR2 SVGAGI. The CDR3 loop reads CASSSTRRGNQPQHF. For the CDR3, the DNA is TGTGCCAGCAGTTCCACTCGACGGGGCAATCAGCCCCAGCATTTT.

This chain connects TRBV5-4 to TRBJ2-1, with 9 bases fitting TRBD2. Germline V CDR1 and CDR2: SGHNT, YYREEE (reference sequence). This CDR3 is built from 15 residues. Trimming at V came to 4 bases and at J to 6 bases, leaving 8 bases not matched to a gene. The CDR3 spells CASSVKAGGFNEQFF. For the CDR3, the DNA is TGTGCCAGCAGCGTCAAGGCGGGAGGGTTCAATGAGCAGTTCTTC.

The chain joins TRBV7-9 to TRBJ1-1, with D possibly matching TRBD1 (5 bases). There are 16 residues in the CDR3. Germline CDR1 reads SEHNR; CDR2 reads FQNEAQ (reference sequence). V lost 7 bases and J 5 bases, leaving 23 bases between the germline ends. This CDR3 reads CASTQLRTQGATEAFF. CDR3 coding DNA: TGTGCCAGCACCCAACTAAGGACCCAAGGGGCAACTGAAGCTTTCTTT. The variable domain in full, completed from reference TRBV7-9 and TRBJ1-1, reads DTGVSQNPRHKITKRGQNVTFRCDPISEHNRLYWYRQTLGQGPEFLTYFQNEAQLEKSRLLSDRFSAERPKGSFSTLEIQRTEQGDSAMYLCASTQLRTQGATEAFFGQGTRLTVV.

The CDR3 loop reads CASSQWDRGKETQYF. DNA of the CDR3: TGTGCCAGCAGCCAATGGGACAGGGGGAAGGAGACCCAGTACTTC. The genes are TRBV7-9 and TRBJ2-5; 11 bases are shared with TRBD1. The CDR3 has 15 residues. Looked up from germline, CDR1 is SEHNR and CDR2 is FQNEAQ (reference sequence). V shed 5 bases and J 5 bases; nucleotides not matched to a gene: 7.

This chain links TRBV11-3 with TRBJ1-6, with D tentatively TRBD1 (6 bases). The germline CDR1 and CDR2 sequences are SGHNT and YENEEA. The CDR3 is 20 residues long. Trimming stripped 0 bases from V and 0 bases from J, with 18 bases between. For the CDR3, the DNA is TGTGCCAGCAGCTTAGACAGGGGCACAGAGTGGAGCTCCTATAATTCACCCCTCCACTTT. It yields the protein CASSLDRGTEWSSYNSPLHF. Full variable domain (missing parts from reference TRBV11-3 and TRBJ1-6): EAGVVQSPRYKIIEKKQPVAFWCNPISGHNTLYWYLQNLGQGPELLIRYENEEAVDDSQLPKDRFSAERLKGVDSTLKIQPAELGDSAVYLCASSLDRGTEWSSYNSPLHFGNGTRLTVT.

The gene calls are TRBV12-3 or TRBV12-4 and TRBJ1-1; TRBD1 is a possible D gene (6 bases). The CDR3 has 13 residues. V was cut by 6 bases and J by 4 bases, with 12 bases left in between. As DNA, the CDR3 is TGTGCCAGCAGGGGACACCCTGGCACTGAAGCTTTCTTT. As protein: CASRGHPGTEAFF.

This sequence joins TRBV6-5 and TRBJ1-1, with D hard to call. Germline loops: CDR1 MNHEY, CDR2 SVGAGI. Between the trimmed V and J ends, which lost 7 bases and 1 base, there was a span of 13 bases. This CDR3 contains 14 residues. CDR3 coding DNA: TGTGCCAGCACCCCACTCCAGGCGAACACTGAAGCTTTCTTT. It yields the protein CASTPLQANTEAFF.

The chain combines TRBV29-1 with TRBJ1-2, with TRBD1 identical over 9 bases. With V trimmed by 6 bases and J by 8 bases, 13 bases remained unmatched. This CDR3 spans 14 amino acids. Germline loops: CDR1 SQVTM, CDR2 ANQGSEA. CDR3 DNA sequence: TGCAGCGTCGCCGAGGGGACAGGGCTTCGGGGCTACACCTTC. This translates into CSVAEGTGLRGYTF.

The chain joins TRBV21-1 to TRBJ2-2; TRBD1, the table's D call, lacks a check against the DNA. TRBV21-1 represents a pseudogene. CDR3 length equals 17 residues. The DNA of the CDR3 is TGTGCCAGCAGCAAAGCCACAGGCTGGATCAACACCGGGGAGCTGTTTTTT. As protein: CASSKATGWINTGELFF.

This chain uses TRBV11-3 with TRBJ2-1; 12 bases are a match to TRBD2. Trimming at V came to 5 bases and at J to 5 bases, leaving 13 bases not matched to a gene. CDR1 SGHNT and CDR2 YENEEA come from the germline V gene. This CDR3 is 18 amino acids long. CDR3 DNA: TGTGCCAGCAGCCCTTCGCTCCGACTAGCGGGAGAGAACAATGAGCAGTTCTTC. The encoded protein is CASSPSLRLAGENNEQFF. Combining the CDR3 with reference TRBV11-3 and TRBJ2-1 gives the whole variable domain EAGVVQSPRYKIIEKKQPVAFWCNPISGHNTLYWYLQNLGQGPELLIRYENEEAVDDSQLPKDRFSAERLKGVDSTLKIQPAELGDSAVYLCASSPSLRLAGENNEQFFGPGTRLTVL.

This clone appeared a single time. The rearrangement links TRBV11-2 to TRBJ2-3, with 8 bases aligning to TRBD2. The ends lost 8 bases at V and 4 bases at J; junction bases unmatched: 11. The CDR3 runs to 15 residues. CDR1 and CDR2 (germline): SGHAT, FQNNGV. The CDR3 DNA reads as TGTGCCAGCTTATTTGGCGGGAGGCAAGCAGATACGCAGTATTTT. Its translation: CASLFGGRQADTQYF.

This clone came up once. The rearrangement uses TRBV7-3 and TRBJ2-2; 7 bases match TRBD2. V shed 5 bases, J shed 0 bases, and the junction held 9 bases outside the gene matches. CDR1 SGHTA and CDR2 FQGTGA come from the germline V gene. CDR3 size: 17 residues. This chain's CDR3 is CASSAYPLATNTGELFF. CDR3 sequence (DNA): TGTGCCAGCAGCGCCTACCCACTAGCGACGAACACCGGGGAGCTGTTTTTT.